The 3 T cell receptor beta chains below come from one sample, sequenced in a study of blood T cell repertoires in COVID-19. Libraries were prepared by immunoSEQ multiplex PCR; TCRdb keeps only in-frame clonotypes and omits some of them. The top ten clones hold roughly 0.89% of a sample with more than 90,000 clones, roughly 88% of them seen once. Specimen: peripheral blood. These receptors all come from a woman in her seventies with acute or convalescent COVID-19.

The chain links TRBV23-1 to TRBJ2-7; 7 nucleotides align to TRBD2. TRBV23-1 is sorted into the ORF group, with uncertain function. V trimming: 0 bases; J trimming: 3 bases; junction bases outside the gene matches: 2. The CDR3 extends over 14 amino acids. The CDR3 here is CASSQSGRDYEQYF. For the CDR3, the DNA is TGCGCCAGCAGTCAATCAGGGAGGGACTACGAGCAGTACTTC.

In its sample, this clone was seen a few times. V is TRBV28 and J is TRBJ2-2, with TRBD2 identical over 10 bases. Germline loops: CDR1 MDHEN, CDR2 SYDVKM. Trimming removed 1 base from V and 2 bases from J; junction bases left unmatched: 4. The CDR3 has 17 amino acids. CDR3 loop: CASSLFLAGVNTGELFF. CDR3 coding DNA: TGTGCCAGCAGTTTATTCCTAGCGGGAGTAAACACCGGGGAGCTGTTTTTT.

This sequence joins TRBV7-9 and TRBJ2-1; no definite D call. Germline V gene lookup returns CDR1 SEHNR and CDR2 FQNEAQ (reference sequence). This CDR3 region has 11 residues. Between the trimmed V and J ends, which lost 3 bases and 5 bases, there was a span of 2 bases. This CDR3 is CASSFNNEQFF. The CDR3 DNA sequence: TGTGCCAGCAGCTTTAACAATGAGCAGTTCTTC.